The entry below describes one T cell receptor beta chain. The protocol was immunoSEQ multiplex PCR, while the TCRdb copy is restricted to in-frame clones and leaves out a portion. The table records around 2.3 million clones, almost 96% of them present only once. Naive CD4+ cells were CD45RA-selected; the remaining cells were memory. The CDR3 is 13 amino acids. The V end was cut by 3 bases, the J end by 7 bases, with 10 bases between. CDR1 is SGHTA, CDR2 FQGNSA, per germline. This sample stems from a study of shared clonotypes between healthy human individuals. The gene calls are TRBV7-2 and TRBJ2-1; D is uncertain. Sequenced material: naive CD4+ T cells sorted from blood. Subset given: CD45RA+ positively selected. The sequence was collected from a man aged 18-30 years in good health. The CDR3 nucleotides read TGTGCCAGCAGCTTTTCTTCTGGGAATGAGCAGTTCTTC. This encodes CASSFSSGNEQFF.